The present T cell receptor (beta chain) was sequenced within a study of synovial regulatory T cells in juvenile arthritis. CDR1 and CDR2 from the germline V gene are LNHDA and SQIVND (reference sequence). The CDR3 is 13 amino acids. No DNA sequence is on record. Produced via immunoSEQ multiplex PCR; TCRdb's table is partial and in-frame only. The table lists roughly 9,800 clones. Whole-study findings and limits: Compared with other blood Treg cells, inflammation-associated Treg cells had reduced TCR diversity.

Worth noting for this clone: The antigen remains undetermined.

Sequences were obtained from Treg cells from blood. Documented subset: remaining (HLA-DR-negative) circulating blood Treg cells. The chain employs TRBV19 and TRBJ1-3. The sequence came from a donor aged 2-30 years with juvenile idiopathic arthritis. The CDR3: CASSRFTGNTIYF.